This paragraph reports one T cell receptor (beta chain). Antigen unknown. In the PCR, 60 Vbeta and 13 Jbeta primers were used. Sequencing used immunoSEQ multiplex PCR; TCRdb keeps in-frame clones, though not all of them. The sample yields 65,000 to 85,000 clones, about three quarters seen once. J was trimmed by 3 bases and V by 4 bases; bases with no gene match: 5. CDR3 length: 14 amino acids. The germline V gene has CDR1 MNHEY and CDR2 SVGAGI. The record originates from a study of cytomegalovirus exposure and HLA in healthy donors. Across the study: Among several hundred genotyped donors, around 77% fell in the Caucasian-associated ancestry cluster.

Study conclusions and caveats: While the bulk of TCR sequences proved rare, some public TCRs turned up in many donors. In a later analysis, TCR beta V- and J-gene trimming was associated with a missense DCLRE1C variant.

The sample comprised PBMCs. The rearrangement joins TRBV6-5 to TRBJ2-7; 8 bases align to TRBD2. The TCR originated in a male donor in good health and CMV-seropositive. This CDR3 reads CASSLAGGNYEQYF. CDR3 nucleotide sequence: TGTGCCAGCAGTTTGGCGGGGGGAAACTACGAGCAGTACTTC.